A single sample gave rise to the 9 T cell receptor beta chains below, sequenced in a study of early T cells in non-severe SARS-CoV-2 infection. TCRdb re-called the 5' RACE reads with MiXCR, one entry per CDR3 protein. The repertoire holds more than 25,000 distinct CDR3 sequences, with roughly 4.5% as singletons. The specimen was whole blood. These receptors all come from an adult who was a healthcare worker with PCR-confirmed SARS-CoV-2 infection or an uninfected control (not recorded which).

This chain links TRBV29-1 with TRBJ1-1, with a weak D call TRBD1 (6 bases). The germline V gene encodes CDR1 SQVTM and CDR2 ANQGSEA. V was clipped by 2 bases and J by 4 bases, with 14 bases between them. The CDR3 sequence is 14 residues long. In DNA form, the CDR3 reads TGCAGCGTTGAACTACAAGGGGGAGGCACTGAAGCTTTCTTT. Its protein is CSVELQGGGTEAFF.

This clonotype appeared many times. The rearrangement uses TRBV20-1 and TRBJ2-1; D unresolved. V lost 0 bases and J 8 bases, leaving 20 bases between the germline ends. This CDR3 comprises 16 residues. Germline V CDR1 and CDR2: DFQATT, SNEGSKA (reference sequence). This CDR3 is CSARDLLGLGRDEQFF. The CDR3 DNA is TGCAGTGCTAGAGATTTGCTGGGTCTGGGCCGGGATGAGCAGTTCTTC.

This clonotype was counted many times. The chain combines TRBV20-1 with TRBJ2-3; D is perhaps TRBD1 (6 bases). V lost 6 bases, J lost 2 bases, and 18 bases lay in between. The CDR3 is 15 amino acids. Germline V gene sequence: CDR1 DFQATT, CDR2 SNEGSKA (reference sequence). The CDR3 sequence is CSAIPRTEATDTQYF. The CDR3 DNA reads TGCAGTGCAATCCCCCGGACAGAAGCCACAGATACGCAGTATTTT.

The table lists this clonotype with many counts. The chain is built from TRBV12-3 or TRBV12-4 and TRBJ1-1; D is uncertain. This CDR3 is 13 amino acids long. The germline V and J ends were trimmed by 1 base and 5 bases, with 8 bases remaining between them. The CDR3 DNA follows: TGTGCCAGCAGTTTAGGAGAGGGAACTGAAGCTTTCTTT. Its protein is CASSLGEGTEAFF.

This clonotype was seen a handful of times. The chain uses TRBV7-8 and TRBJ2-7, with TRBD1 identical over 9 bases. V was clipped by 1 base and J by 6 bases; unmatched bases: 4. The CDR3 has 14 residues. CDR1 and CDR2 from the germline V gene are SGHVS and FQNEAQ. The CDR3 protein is CASSLDRGPGEQYF. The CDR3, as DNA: TGTGCCAGCAGCTTAGACAGGGGGCCGGGCGAGCAGTACTTC.

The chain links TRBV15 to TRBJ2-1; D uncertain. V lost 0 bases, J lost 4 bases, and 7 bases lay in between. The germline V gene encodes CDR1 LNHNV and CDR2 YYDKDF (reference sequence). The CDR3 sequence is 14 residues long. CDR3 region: CATSRDIGYNEQFF. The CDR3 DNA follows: TGTGCCACCAGCAGAGATATAGGGTACAATGAGCAGTTCTTC.

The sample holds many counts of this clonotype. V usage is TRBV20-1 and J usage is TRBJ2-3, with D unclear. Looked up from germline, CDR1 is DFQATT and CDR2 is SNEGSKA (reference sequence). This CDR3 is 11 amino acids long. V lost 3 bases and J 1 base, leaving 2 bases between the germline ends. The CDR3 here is CSASRTDTQYF. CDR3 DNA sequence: TGCAGTGCTAGCCGCACAGATACGCAGTATTTT.

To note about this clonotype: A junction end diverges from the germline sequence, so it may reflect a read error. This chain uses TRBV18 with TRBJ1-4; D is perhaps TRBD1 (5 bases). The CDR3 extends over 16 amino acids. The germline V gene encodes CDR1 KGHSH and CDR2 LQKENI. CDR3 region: CASSPQMPGTNENLFF. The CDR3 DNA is TGTGCCAGCTCACCGCAGATGCCGGGGACTAATGAAAACCTGTTTTTT.

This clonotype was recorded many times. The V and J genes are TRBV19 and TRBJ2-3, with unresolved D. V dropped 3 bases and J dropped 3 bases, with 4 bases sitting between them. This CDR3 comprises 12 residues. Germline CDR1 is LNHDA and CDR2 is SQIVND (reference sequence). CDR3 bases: TGTGCCAGTAGTATTACTACAGATACGCAGTATTTT. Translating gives CASSITTDTQYF. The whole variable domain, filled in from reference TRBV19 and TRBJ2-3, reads DGGITQSPKYLFRKEGQNVTLSCEQNLNHDAMYWYRQDPGQGLRLIYYSQIVNDFQKGDIAEGYSVSREKKESFPLTVTSAQKNPTAFYLCASSITTDTQYFGPGTRLTVL.